This T cell receptor beta chain was observed in a study of long-term antiretroviral therapy in people with HIV (dated by TCRdb to 2022 to 2024). Context from the whole study: The earliest samples were collected roughly a decade before the 2015 WHO recommendation for immediate ART, at a time when ART was usually postponed until CD4 counts fell. A retrospective serial study tested whether ART initiation and durable HIV suppression were associated with changes in peripheral blood TRB repertoire composition and diversity. A total of some 210 cryopreserved PBMC samples were contributed to the cohort by 30 adults with confirmed HIV infection, with samples collected serially over a mean of about 6 years (range 1-12). Among the 25 to 30 participants with HIV, over nine were female. No cross-contamination during QIAcube processing turned up in test extractions that ran a monoclonal T-cell line alongside approximately 35 polyclonal samples. Points the paper makes about the study in general: The repertoire was dominated across all time points by expanded TRB clones identified before ART initiation, although this dominance was seen to fluctuate and to decrease in many PLHIV after ART. The samples span the years 2004 to 2017, and the ART regimens used may be less effective than current regimens. Since PBMC availability was limited, sequencing covered only the TCR beta chain, with no alpha chain pairing. Narrower CDR3 length ranges were observed in HIV repertoires than in controls, and an antigen-experienced repertoire with only a slight naive shift after ART was suggested by the network structure. Inferences about post-ART repertoire changes were limited because no data were available on ART adherence, viral resistance or therapy changes. Because cell numbers in pre-ART samples were limited, unsorted PBMC were profiled instead of sorted CD4+ and CD8+ T cells. Starting ART was linked to a significant rise in TRB diversity, yet even with long-term ART the diversity remained significantly lower than in transplant donor controls.

Sequencing of the TRB variable region was done with the immunoSEQ hsTCRB v3.0 assay at survey level resolution. The target sequencing depth for TRB was 40,000-50,000 T-cell genomes per sample. An Illumina MiSeq with a v3 150-cycle kit was used to sequence the pooled TRB libraries. As for how the authors treated the data: Analysis of repertoires was carried out in R inside a reproducible Nextflow workflow spanning QC, data transformation and analysis. Custom analyses were implemented in LymphoSeq2, an R package for AIRR-Seq data exploration. Four samples yielding fewer than 5000 total TRB sequences were excluded, leaving 150 to 200 analyzed HIV repertoires. Among the approximately 200 retained HIV repertoires, about 60 were collected before ART initiation and over 120 were collected after ART initiation. Each repertoire was downsampled to 5000 TRB nucleotide sequences, and summary statistics were averaged across 100 downsampling iterations. Only TRB sequences with CDR3 regions of at least seven amino acids were retained for analysis. A Shannon entropy-derived clonality score and the Gini coefficient were used to measure diversity. In repertoire networks, the top 5000 CDR3 amino acid sequences were linked whenever an edit distance of one separated two sequences. For TRB CDR3 amino acid sequences, GLIPH2 was used to predict antigen specificity groups and MHC restriction. CDR3 amino acid sequences were matched against VDJdb and McPAS-TCR to flag known CMV, EBV, HIV or tissue antigen associations. Pre-ART, post-ART and control groups were compared with Wilcoxon signed-rank tests and Holm-Bonferroni correction. TCRdb took over this immuneACCESS table, retaining in-frame rearrangements with V and J assigned. Such tables are incomplete; in checked studies, under half of the missing clones stem from an unresolved V gene, and the remainder is unexplained. For V, J and clone size, that table is used; D and trimming come from the DNA. This sample holds 25,000 or so clones; more than 85% were observed only once. Together, the top ten hold 10% of the sample.

This clone was seen a single time. Its antigen specificity is not known. No base quality values were provided; no much bigger clone lies one nucleotide off. Participants were included only if at least one PBMC sample before ART initiation and at least two post-ART samples were available. Treatment was received in the United States of America by all participants with HIV. Cryopreserved samples of 1-10 million PBMC were thawed and washed before DNA extraction. At the time of the earliest PBMC sample for each participant with HIV, ages ranged from about 23 to 60 years. Per participant, PBMC samples came from 1-4 timepoints prior to ART initiation and 2-8 timepoints following ART initiation, for a median of 7 samples. Serial HIV viral load, CD4+ T-cell count, ART history and demographic data were obtained for every participant. Genomic DNA was extracted from unsorted PBMC with a Qiagen kit on a QIAcube, with processing performed in batches of 12 samples.

Sequenced here: unsorted PBMCs, sampled 6.2 years after starting antiretroviral therapy. This sequence was found in a man aged 40-49 years with HIV.

The DNA reads TGTGCCAGTAGCGACACCCGCACAGATACGCAGTATTTT. Translated, it gives CASSDTRTDTQYF. The rearrangement joined TRBV19 to TRBJ2-3; confidence is insufficient to name the D gene. V drops 6 bases and J drops 1 base, leaving 8 bases in between. The CDR3 covers 13 residues, taking in both the cysteine and the phenylalanine. The sequence is cut down to CDR3 DNA, 39 bases in frame from base 1. The germline V gene (reference sequence) yields LNHDA for CDR1 and SQIVND for CDR2.